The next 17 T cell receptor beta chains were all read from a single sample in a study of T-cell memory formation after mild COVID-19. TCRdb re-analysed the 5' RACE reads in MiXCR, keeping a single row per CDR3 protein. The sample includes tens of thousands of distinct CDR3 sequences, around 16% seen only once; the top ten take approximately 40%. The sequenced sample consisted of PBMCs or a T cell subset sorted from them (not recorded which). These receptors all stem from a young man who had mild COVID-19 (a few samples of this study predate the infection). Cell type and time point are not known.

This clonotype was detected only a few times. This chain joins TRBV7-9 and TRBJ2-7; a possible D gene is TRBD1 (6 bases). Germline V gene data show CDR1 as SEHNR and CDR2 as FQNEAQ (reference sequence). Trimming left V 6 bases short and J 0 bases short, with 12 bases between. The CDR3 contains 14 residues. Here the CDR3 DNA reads TGTGCCAGCAGTTTACAGGGAGTCTCCTACGAGCAGTACTTC. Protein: CASSLQGVSYEQYF.

CDR3 protein: CASSLVSRGYGYTF. CDR3 in DNA: TGTGCCAGCAGCTTAGTATCACGGGGATATGGCTACACCTTC. The gene calls are TRBV7-9 and TRBJ1-2; D is ambiguous. CDR3 length equals 14 residues. Trimming took 1 base from V and 5 from J, leaving 11 bases between them. CDR1 SEHNR and CDR2 FQNEAQ come from the germline V gene (reference sequence).

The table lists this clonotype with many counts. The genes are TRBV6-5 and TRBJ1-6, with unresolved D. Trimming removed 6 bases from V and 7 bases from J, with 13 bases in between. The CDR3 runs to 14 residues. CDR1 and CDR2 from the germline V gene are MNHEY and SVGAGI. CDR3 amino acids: CASRWGTANSPLHF. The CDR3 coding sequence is TGTGCCAGCAGGTGGGGAACTGCGAATTCACCCCTCCACTTT.

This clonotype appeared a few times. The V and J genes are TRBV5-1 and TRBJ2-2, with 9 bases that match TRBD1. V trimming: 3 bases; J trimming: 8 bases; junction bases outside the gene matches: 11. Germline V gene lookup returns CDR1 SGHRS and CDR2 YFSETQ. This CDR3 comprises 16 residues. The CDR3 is CASSSAGQGDLGELFF. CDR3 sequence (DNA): TGCGCCAGCAGCTCAGCGGGACAGGGCGATTTGGGGGAGCTGTTTTTT.

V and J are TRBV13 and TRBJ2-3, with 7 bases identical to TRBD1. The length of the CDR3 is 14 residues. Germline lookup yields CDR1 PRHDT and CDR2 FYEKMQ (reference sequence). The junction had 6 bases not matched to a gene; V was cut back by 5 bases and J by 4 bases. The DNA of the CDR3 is TGTGCCAGCAGCACGACAGGGATCCCAGATACGCAGTATTTT. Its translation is CASSTTGIPDTQYF.

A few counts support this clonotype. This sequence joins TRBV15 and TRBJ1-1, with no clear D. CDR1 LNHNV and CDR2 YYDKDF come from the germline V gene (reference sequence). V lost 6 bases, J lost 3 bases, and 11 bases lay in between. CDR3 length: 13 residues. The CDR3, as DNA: TGTGCCACCAGGACCAGGTGGGACACTGAAGCTTTCTTT. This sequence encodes CATRTRWDTEAFF.

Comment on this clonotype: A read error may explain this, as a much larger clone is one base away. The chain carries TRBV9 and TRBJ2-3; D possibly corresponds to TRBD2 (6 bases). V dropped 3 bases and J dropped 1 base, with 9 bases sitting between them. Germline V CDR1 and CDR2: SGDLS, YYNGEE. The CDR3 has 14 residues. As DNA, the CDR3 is TGTGCCAGCAGCGCCCCGGGGGGCACAGATACGCAGTATTTT. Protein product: CASSAPGGTDTQYF.

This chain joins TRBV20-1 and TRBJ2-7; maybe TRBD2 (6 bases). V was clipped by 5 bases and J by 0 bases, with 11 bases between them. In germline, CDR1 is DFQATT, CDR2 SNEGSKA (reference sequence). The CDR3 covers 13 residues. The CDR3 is CSARDSSSYEQYF. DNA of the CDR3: TGCAGTGCTCGGGACTCAAGCTCCTACGAGCAGTACTTC.

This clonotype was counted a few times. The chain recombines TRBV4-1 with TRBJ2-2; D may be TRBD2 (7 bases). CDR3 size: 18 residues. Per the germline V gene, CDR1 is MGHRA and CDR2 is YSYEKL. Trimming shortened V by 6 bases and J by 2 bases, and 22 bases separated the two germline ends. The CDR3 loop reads CASSLRQRGGLNTGELFF. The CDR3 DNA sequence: TGCGCCAGCAGTCTACGACAAAGGGGGGGACTAAACACCGGGGAGCTGTTTTTT.

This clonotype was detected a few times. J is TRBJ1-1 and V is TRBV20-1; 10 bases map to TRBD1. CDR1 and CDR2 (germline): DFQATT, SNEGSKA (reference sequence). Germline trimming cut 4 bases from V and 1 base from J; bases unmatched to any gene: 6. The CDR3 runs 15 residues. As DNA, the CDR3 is TGCAGTGCTAAGACAGGGGGCTGGAGGAACACTGAAGCTTTCTTT. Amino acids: CSAKTGGWRNTEAFF.

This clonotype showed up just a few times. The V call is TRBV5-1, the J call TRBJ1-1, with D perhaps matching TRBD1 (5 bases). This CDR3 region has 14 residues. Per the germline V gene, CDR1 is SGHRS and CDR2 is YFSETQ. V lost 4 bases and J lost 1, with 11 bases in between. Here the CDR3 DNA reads TGCGCCAGCAGCCTCCGGGGCCCGAACACTGAAGCTTTCTTT. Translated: CASSLRGPNTEAFF.

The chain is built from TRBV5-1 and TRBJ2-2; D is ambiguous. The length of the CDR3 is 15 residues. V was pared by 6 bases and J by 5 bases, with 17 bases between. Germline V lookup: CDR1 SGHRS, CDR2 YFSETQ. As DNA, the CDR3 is TGCGCCAGCAACGAGCGTCACCGCGATACCGGGGAGCTGTTTTTT. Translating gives CASNERHRDTGELFF.

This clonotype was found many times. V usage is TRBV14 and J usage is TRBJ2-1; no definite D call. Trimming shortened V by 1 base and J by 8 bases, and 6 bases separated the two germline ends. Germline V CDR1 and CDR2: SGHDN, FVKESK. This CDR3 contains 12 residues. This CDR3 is CASSQANYEQFF. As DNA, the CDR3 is TGTGCCAGCAGCCAAGCCAACTATGAGCAGTTCTTC. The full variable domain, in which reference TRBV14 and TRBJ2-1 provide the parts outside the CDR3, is EAGVTQFPSHSVIEKGQTVTLRCDPISGHDNLYWYRRVMGKEIKFLLHFVKESKQDESGMPNNRFLAERTGGTYSTLKVQPAELEDSGVYFCASSQANYEQFFGPGTRLTVL.

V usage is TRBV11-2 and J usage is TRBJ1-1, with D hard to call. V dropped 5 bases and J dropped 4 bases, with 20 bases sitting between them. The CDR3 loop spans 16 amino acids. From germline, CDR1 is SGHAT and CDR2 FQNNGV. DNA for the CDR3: TGTGCCAGCAGCCGCACGCAGACCGGCGCAGTCACTGAAGCTTTCTTT. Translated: CASSRTQTGAVTEAFF.

CDR3 region: CASSQDLEGNSPLHF. The CDR3 DNA is TGCGCCAGCAGCCAAGATTTGGAGGGGAATTCACCCCTCCACTTT. V and J are TRBV4-3 and TRBJ1-6; D is possibly TRBD1 (5 bases). Germline CDR1 is LGHNA and CDR2 is YSLEER. V lost 0 bases, J lost 7 bases, and 10 bases lay in between. The CDR3 runs to 15 residues.

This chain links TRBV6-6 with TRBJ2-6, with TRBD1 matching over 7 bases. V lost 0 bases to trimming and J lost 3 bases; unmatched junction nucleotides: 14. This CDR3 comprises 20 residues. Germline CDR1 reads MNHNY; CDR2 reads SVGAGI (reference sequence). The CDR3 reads CASSYSITPTGTVGANVLTF. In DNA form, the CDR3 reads TGTGCCAGCAGTTACTCGATAACCCCGACAGGGACGGTTGGGGCCAACGTCCTGACTTTC.

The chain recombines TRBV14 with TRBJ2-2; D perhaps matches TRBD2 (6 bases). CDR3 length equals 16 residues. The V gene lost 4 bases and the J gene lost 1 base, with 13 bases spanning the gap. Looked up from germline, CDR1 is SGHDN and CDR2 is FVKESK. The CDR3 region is CASSLTAGENTGELFF. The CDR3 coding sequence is TGTGCCAGCAGCCTAACAGCGGGCGAGAACACCGGGGAGCTGTTTTTT.